This entry lists 26 T cell receptor beta chains sequenced from one sample in a study of T cells in severe cutaneous drug reactions. Libraries were made by iRepertoire multiplex PCR with TCR subtype-specific primers for bulk and single-cell sequencing. Reprocessing the multiplex PCR reads, TCRdb reports a single entry for every CDR3 protein and omits DNA. Its table lists about 10,000 distinct CDR3 sequences. Carbamazepine had induced Stevens-Johnson syndrome or toxic epidermal necrolysis in the sequenced donors. The sequencing sample was made of cells from a skin blister. The receptors originated from a human donor with Stevens-Johnson syndrome, a severe cutaneous drug reaction.

V is TRBV20-1 and J is TRBJ2-1; the TCRdb D gene call, TRBD2, has no DNA to confirm it. Germline V lookup: CDR1 DFQATT, CDR2 SNEGSKA (reference sequence). The CDR3 consists of 16 residues. CDR3 in amino acids: CSARSVSSGRVVEQFF.

CDR3 region: CSVYQGLAFTDTQYF. The gene calls are TRBV29-1 and TRBJ2-3; absent DNA, TCRdb's TRBD2 call cannot be checked. In germline, CDR1 is SQVTM, CDR2 ANQGSEA. CDR3 length: 15 residues.

The V call is TRBV20-1, the J call TRBJ2-3; TCRdb calls TRBD1, which cannot be checked without DNA. There are 15 residues in the CDR3. Germline V gene sequence: CDR1 DFQATT, CDR2 SNEGSKA (reference sequence). This CDR3 is CSARHPGQLPDTQYF.

Here the CDR3 reads CSVDRGTAGSGNTIYF. The chain uses TRBV29-1 and TRBJ1-3; TCRdb lists TRBD1, though no DNA is available to test this call. There are 16 residues in the CDR3. Germline CDR1 reads SQVTM; CDR2 reads ANQGSEA.

The chain couples TRBV20-1 to TRBJ2-5; no DNA is available, so the TRBD2 call from TCRdb remains unchecked. Germline values: CDR1 DFQATT, CDR2 SNEGSKA (reference sequence). The CDR3 has 11 residues. CDR3: CSREAQETQYF.

The V and J genes are TRBV20-1 and TRBJ2-7; TCRdb selects TRBD1, and the lack of DNA leaves this call unchecked. Germline lookup yields CDR1 DFQATT and CDR2 SNEGSKA (reference sequence). This CDR3 is 14 amino acids long. The CDR3 spells CSASNQGTGYEQYF.

This chain uses TRBV20-1 with TRBJ2-7; TCRdb's D call, TRBD1, is unchecked because there is no DNA. Germline-derived CDR1 and CDR2 are DFQATT and SNEGSKA (reference sequence). CDR3 size: 16 residues. The CDR3 loop reads CSAREDTGAKSYEQYF.

This sequence joins TRBV20-1 and TRBJ2-2; TCRdb gives TRBD2 as the D gene, but with no DNA this cannot be confirmed. Germline loops: CDR1 DFQATT, CDR2 SNEGSKA (reference sequence). The CDR3 is 16 residues long. CDR3 sequence: CSAHEGLTNEAGELFF.

V gene TRBV12-3 or TRBV12-4 combines with J gene TRBJ2-2. This CDR3 has 15 residues. The CDR3 sequence is CASSSDALGTGELFF.

The chain has TRBV29-1 and TRBJ2-7; TCRdb selects TRBD1, and the lack of DNA leaves this call unchecked. Per the germline V gene, CDR1 is SQVTM and CDR2 is ANQGSEA. CDR3 length: 15 amino acids. The chain's CDR3 is CSVVFPGQGEYEQYF.

The CDR3 here is CSANPPRSYNEQFF. This chain connects TRBV20-1 to TRBJ2-1. The V gene's germline CDR1 is DFQATT and CDR2 SNEGSKA (reference sequence). This CDR3 has 14 residues.

V is TRBV20-1 and J is TRBJ2-2; TCRdb lists TRBD2, though no DNA is available to test this call. From germline, CDR1 is DFQATT and CDR2 SNEGSKA (reference sequence). This CDR3 has 16 amino acids. CDR3 amino acids: CSAISGLAANTGELFF.

The chain carries TRBV29-1 and TRBJ2-3; TCRdb's assignment of TRBD2 cannot be checked, as there is no DNA. CDR1 and CDR2 (germline): SQVTM, ANQGSEA. The CDR3 length is 16 residues. Here the CDR3 reads CSAATSGRIGSDTQYF.

V is TRBV20-1 and J is TRBJ2-4; TCRdb gives TRBD2 as the D gene, but with no DNA this cannot be confirmed. The CDR3 length is 16 residues. Germline V gene data show CDR1 as DFQATT and CDR2 as SNEGSKA (reference sequence). The chain's CDR3 is CSANAGRGLAKNIQYF.

The chain employs TRBV20-1 and TRBJ2-6; TCRdb's D gene call, TRBD1, goes unchecked for lack of DNA. CDR3 size: 16 residues. Germline values: CDR1 DFQATT, CDR2 SNEGSKA (reference sequence). CDR3 sequence: CSARGGGYSGANVLTF.

The genes are TRBV29-1 and TRBJ2-2; TCRdb's D call of TRBD2 is untestable without DNA. Germline V gene sequence: CDR1 SQVTM, CDR2 ANQGSEA. The CDR3 is 14 amino acids. The CDR3 is CSVELGGFAGELFF.

This chain uses TRBV20-1 with TRBJ1-5; without DNA, the TCRdb call of TRBD1 cannot be checked. The germline CDR1 and CDR2 sequences are DFQATT and SNEGSKA (reference sequence). The CDR3 runs 14 residues. This CDR3 reads CSASRGNSNQPQHF.

The chain is built from TRBV29-1 and TRBJ2-6. The V gene's germline CDR1 is SQVTM and CDR2 ANQGSEA. The CDR3 is 14 residues long. Here the CDR3 reads CSVVTSSGANVLTF.

The chain has TRBV29-1 and TRBJ2-2; TCRdb calls TRBD2, which cannot be checked without DNA. Germline CDR1 and CDR2: SQVTM and ANQGSEA. The CDR3 sequence is 14 residues long. The CDR3 is CSVDGDSNTGELFF.

The chain uses TRBV29-1 and TRBJ2-1; TCRdb picks TRBD2, but there is no DNA to check that call. CDR1 SQVTM and CDR2 ANQGSEA come from the germline V gene. The CDR3 has 14 residues. The CDR3 loop reads CSVSSDSSYNEQFF.

The chain combines TRBV6-5 with TRBJ2-7; with no DNA, the TCRdb D assignment of TRBD1 cannot be verified. Germline lookup yields CDR1 MNHEY and CDR2 SVGAGI. The CDR3 has 17 amino acids. CDR3 sequence reads: CASSYSNQGARYYEQYF.

J is TRBJ1-1 and V is TRBV29-1. The CDR3 runs to 13 residues. The germline CDR1 and CDR2 sequences are SQVTM and ANQGSEA. CDR3: CSVLTIFYTEAFF.

J is TRBJ1-1 and V is TRBV29-1; TCRdb's D gene call, TRBD1, goes unchecked for lack of DNA. The CDR3 totals 15 residues. Germline lookup yields CDR1 SQVTM and CDR2 ANQGSEA. The CDR3 reads CSAGTGTYMNTEAFF.

V is TRBV11-2 and J is TRBJ1-6; without DNA, the TCRdb call of TRBD1 cannot be checked. The CDR3 covers 15 residues. Germline values: CDR1 SGHAT, CDR2 FQNNGV. The CDR3 sequence is CASSLEVQGYSPLHF.

This sequence joins TRBV29-1 and TRBJ2-1. CDR1 and CDR2 from the germline V gene are SQVTM and ANQGSEA. This CDR3 spans 15 amino acids. CDR3: CSGRLLTSAYNEQFF.

The CDR3 is CSARAAGDFYEQYF. The chain has TRBV20-1 and TRBJ2-7; TCRdb selects TRBD1, and the lack of DNA leaves this call unchecked. This CDR3 has 14 amino acids. CDR1 is DFQATT, CDR2 SNEGSKA, per germline (reference sequence).